This TCR beta chain was captured by sequencing in a study of T cells in Graves' hyperthyroidism and ophthalmopathy. Study conclusions and caveats: From stable hyperthyroidism, ophthalmopathy was separated by a 13 V-J model.

CDR1 SNHLY and CDR2 FYNNEI come from the germline V gene. V dropped 8 bases and J dropped 6; count of bases not matched to a gene: 8. This CDR3 region has 14 residues. The investigators amplified TCR beta CDR3 regions from RNA transcripts. HTBI primers were employed in a first-round RT-PCR of the TCR CDR3. MiXCR, run by TCRdb on the multiplex PCR reads, gives a single entry per CDR3 protein. Here the sample spans some 650,000 distinct CDR3 sequences, approximately 15% being singletons. Patients showing uncontrolled infection, other autoimmune disease, pregnancy or lactation were ineligible. The study based diagnoses on clinical symptoms, serum thyroxine and TRAb, thyroid ultrasound and orbital computed tomography. PBMCs stemmed from about 9.5 ml fresh peripheral blood. This clonotype was detected many times. The antigen remains undetermined.

The specimen was blood. This receptor was identified in a woman between 35 and 50 years old with Graves' ophthalmopathy. The chain uses TRBV2 and TRBJ2-7, with 12 bases identical to TRBD1. CDR3 coding DNA: TGTGCCAGCCAAGGGACAGGGGGCTCGCTCGAGCAGTACTTC. Translating it yields CASQGTGGSLEQYF.